This T cell receptor (beta chain) was sequenced for a study of a mutant IDH1 vaccine in newly diagnosed glioma. Looking at the study overall: First vaccine doses came 4-6 weeks after radiotherapy alone, or with temozolomide cycles. The treated group averaged 40.4 years old and was around 62% male, 37.5% female.

This CDR3 has 15 residues. The V gene's germline CDR1 is SGHAT and CDR2 FQNNGV. The V segment lost 1 base and the J segment 8 bases; nucleotides outside the gene matches: 7. The sample's time point: week 23, last vaccination. In every dose of vaccine, 300 ug of mutant IDH1 20-mer peptide was given alongside topical imiquimod. Each tumor in the donors was a new WHO grade 3 or 4 astrocytoma, IDH1-mutant and ATRX-lost. On this clone: The antigen remains unidentified.

Repertoires were generated with immunoSEQ multiplex PCR, while TCRdb's copy carries only in-frame clones and drops some. This table has about 33,000 clones, roughly 90% appearing once. Sequencing was performed on PBMCs, taken from a glioma patient whose treatment included an IDH1 peptide vaccine. The chain has TRBV11-2 and TRBJ2-1; 8 nucleotides line up with TRBD1. The TCR sequence derives from a middle-aged man with glioma. The CDR3: CASSLVQGAAYEQFF. Here the CDR3 DNA reads TGTGCCAGCAGCTTAGTTCAGGGGGCAGCATATGAGCAGTTCTTC.